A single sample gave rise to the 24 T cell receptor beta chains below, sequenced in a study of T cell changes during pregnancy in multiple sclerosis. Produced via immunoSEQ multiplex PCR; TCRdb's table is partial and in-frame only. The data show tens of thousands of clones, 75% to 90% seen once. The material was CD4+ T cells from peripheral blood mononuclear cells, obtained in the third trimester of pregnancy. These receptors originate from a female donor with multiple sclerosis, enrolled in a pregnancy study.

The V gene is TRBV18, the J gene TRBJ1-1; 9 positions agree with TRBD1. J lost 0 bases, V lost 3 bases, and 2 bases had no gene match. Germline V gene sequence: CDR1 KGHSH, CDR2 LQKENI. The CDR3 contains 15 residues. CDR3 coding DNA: TGTGCCAGCTCACCTGGACAGGGGCTGAACACTGAAGCTTTCTTT. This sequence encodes CASSPGQGLNTEAFF.

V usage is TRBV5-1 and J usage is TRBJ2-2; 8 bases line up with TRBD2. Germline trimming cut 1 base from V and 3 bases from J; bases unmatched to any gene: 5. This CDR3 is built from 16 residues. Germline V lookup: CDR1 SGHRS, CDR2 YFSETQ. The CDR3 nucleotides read TGCGCCAGCAGCTTGTCCGGGACTAGGGACACCGGGGAGCTGTTTTTT. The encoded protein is CASSLSGTRDTGELFF.

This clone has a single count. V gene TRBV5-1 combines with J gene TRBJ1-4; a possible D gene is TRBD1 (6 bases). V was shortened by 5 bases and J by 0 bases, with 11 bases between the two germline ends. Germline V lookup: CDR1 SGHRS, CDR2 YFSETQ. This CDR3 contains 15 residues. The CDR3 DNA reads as TGCGCCAGCAGGAGCACAGGGACAACTAATGAAAAACTGTTTTTT. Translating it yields CASRSTGTTNEKLFF.

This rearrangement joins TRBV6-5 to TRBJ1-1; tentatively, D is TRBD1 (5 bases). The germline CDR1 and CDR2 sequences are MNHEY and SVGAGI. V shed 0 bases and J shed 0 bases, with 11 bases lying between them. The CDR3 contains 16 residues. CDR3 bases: TGTGCCAGCAGTTACTCTGTAGGGACTGTGAACACTGAAGCTTTCTTT. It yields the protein CASSYSVGTVNTEAFF.

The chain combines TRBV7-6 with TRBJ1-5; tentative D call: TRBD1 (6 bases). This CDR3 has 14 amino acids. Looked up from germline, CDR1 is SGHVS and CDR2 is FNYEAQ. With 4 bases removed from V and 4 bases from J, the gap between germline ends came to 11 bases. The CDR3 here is CASSSTGPNQPQHF. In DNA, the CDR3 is TGTGCCAGCAGCTCCACAGGGCCAAATCAGCCCCAGCATTTT. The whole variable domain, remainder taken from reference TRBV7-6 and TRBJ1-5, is GAGVSQSPRYKVTKRGQDVALRCDPISGHVSLYWYRQALGQGPEFLTYFNYEAQQDKSGLPNDRFSAERPEGSISTLTIQRTEQRDSAMYRCASSSTGPNQPQHFGDGTRLSIL.

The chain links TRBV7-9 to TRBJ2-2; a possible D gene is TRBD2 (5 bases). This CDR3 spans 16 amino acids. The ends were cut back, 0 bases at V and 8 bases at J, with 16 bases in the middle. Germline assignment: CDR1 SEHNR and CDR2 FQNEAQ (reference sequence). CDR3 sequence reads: CASSLAEDSTPGELFF. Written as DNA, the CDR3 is TGTGCCAGCAGCTTAGCGGAGGACTCAACGCCGGGGGAGCTGTTTTTT. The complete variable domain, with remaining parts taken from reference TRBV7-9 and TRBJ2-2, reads DTGVSQNPRHKITKRGQNVTFRCDPISEHNRLYWYRQTLGQGPEFLTYFQNEAQLEKSRLLSDRFSAERPKGSFSTLEIQRTEQGDSAMYLCASSLAEDSTPGELFFGEGSRLTVL.

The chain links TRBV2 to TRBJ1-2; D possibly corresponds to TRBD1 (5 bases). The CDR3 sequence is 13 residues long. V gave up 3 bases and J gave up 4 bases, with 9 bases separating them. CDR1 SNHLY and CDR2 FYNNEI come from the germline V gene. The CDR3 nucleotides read TGTGCCAGCAGTGATACAGGAAGCTATGGCTACACCTTC. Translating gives CASSDTGSYGYTF.

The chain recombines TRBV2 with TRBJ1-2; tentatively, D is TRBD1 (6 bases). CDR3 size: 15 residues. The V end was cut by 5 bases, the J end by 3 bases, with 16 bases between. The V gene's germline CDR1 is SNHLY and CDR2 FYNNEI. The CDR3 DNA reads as TGTGCCAGCAGTAAAACAGGGATCTTTGACTATGGCTACACCTTC. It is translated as CASSKTGIFDYGYTF. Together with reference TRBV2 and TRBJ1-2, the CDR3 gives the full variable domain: EPEVTQTPSHQVTQMGQEVILRCVPISNHLYFYWYRQILGQKVEFLVSFYNNEISEKSEIFDDQFSVERPDGSNFTLKIRSTKLEDSAMYFCASSKTGIFDYGYTFGSGTRLTVV.

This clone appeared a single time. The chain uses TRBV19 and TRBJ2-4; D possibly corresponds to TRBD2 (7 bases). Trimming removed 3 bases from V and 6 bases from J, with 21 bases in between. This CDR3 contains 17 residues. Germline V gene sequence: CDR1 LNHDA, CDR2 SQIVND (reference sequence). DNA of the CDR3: TGTGCCAGTAGTATGAGAAACAGGGAGGGTCCGGGAAACATTCAGTACTTC. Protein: CASSMRNREGPGNIQYF. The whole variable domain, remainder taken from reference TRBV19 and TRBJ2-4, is DGGITQSPKYLFRKEGQNVTLSCEQNLNHDAMYWYRQDPGQGLRLIYYSQIVNDFQKGDIAEGYSVSREKKESFPLTVTSAQKNPTAFYLCASSMRNREGPGNIQYFGAGTRLSVL.

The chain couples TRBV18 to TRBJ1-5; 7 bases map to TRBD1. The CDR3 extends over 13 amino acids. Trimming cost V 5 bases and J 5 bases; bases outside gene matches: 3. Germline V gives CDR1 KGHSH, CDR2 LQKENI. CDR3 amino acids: CASSWDSYQPQHF. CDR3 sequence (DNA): TGTGCCAGCTCATGGGACAGCTATCAGCCCCAGCATTTT.

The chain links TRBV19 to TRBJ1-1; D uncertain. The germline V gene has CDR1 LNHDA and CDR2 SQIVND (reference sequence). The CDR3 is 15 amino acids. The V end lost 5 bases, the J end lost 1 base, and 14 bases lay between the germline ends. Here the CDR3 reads CASSEGRQANTEAFF. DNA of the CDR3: TGTGCCAGTAGTGAGGGCCGGCAGGCGAACACTGAAGCTTTCTTT. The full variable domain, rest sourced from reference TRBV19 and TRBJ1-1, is DGGITQSPKYLFRKEGQNVTLSCEQNLNHDAMYWYRQDPGQGLRLIYYSQIVNDFQKGDIAEGYSVSREKKESFPLTVTSAQKNPTAFYLCASSEGRQANTEAFFGQGTRLTVV.

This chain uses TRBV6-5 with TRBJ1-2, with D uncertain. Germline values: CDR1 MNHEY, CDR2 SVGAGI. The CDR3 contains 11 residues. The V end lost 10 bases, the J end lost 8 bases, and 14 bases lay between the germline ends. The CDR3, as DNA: TGTGCCACTCAGGCTTTTTTGGGCTACACCTTC. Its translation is CATQAFLGYTF.

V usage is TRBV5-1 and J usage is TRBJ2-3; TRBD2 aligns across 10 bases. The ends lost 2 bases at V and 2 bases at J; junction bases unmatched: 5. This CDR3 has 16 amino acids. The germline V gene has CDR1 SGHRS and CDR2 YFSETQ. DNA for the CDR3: TGCGCCAGCAGCTTTGGGACTAGCGACTTCACAGATACGCAGTATTTT. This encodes CASSFGTSDFTDTQYF.

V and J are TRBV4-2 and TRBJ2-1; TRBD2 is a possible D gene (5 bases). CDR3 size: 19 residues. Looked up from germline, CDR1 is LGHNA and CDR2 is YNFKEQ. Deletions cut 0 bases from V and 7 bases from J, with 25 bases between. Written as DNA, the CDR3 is TGTGCCAGCAGCCAAGAACTAGGTGGCGGGTCGGAGGTCAAGAATGAGCAGTTCTTC. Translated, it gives CASSQELGGGSEVKNEQFF.

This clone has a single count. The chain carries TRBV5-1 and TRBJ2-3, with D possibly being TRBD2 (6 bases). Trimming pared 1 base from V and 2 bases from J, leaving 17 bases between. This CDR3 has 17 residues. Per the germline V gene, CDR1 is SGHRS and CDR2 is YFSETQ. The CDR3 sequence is CASSLTRLSGHTDTQYF. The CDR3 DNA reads TGCGCCAGCAGCTTGACCCGGCTTAGCGGACACACAGATACGCAGTATTTT.

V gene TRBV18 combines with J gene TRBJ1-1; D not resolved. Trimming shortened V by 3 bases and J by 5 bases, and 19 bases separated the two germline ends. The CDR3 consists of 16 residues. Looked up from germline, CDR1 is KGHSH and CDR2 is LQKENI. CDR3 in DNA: TGTGCCAGCTCACCTAAACTTCTTACCAGGCAAACTGAAGCTTTCTTT. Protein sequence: CASSPKLLTRQTEAFF.

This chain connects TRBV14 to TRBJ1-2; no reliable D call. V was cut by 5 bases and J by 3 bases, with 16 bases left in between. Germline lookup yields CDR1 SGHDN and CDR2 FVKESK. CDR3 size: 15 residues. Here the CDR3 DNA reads TGTGCCAGCAGCGGGTCGTTTGTACGGGACTATGGCTACACCTTC. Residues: CASSGSFVRDYGYTF.

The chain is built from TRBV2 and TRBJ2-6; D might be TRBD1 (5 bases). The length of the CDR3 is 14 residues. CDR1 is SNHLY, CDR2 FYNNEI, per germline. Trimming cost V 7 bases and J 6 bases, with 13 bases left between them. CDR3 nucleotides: TGTGCCAGCACAGGGAATAGGGAGGCCAACGTCCTGACTTTC. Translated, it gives CASTGNREANVLTF.

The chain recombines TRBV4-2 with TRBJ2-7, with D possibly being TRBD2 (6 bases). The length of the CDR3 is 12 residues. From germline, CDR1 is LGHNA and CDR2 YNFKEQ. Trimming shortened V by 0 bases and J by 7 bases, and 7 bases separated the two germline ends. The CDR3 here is CASSQEAGEQYF. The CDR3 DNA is TGTGCCAGCAGCCAAGAGGCGGGAGAGCAGTACTTC.

The DNA for the CDR3 is TGTGCCAGCAGCTTAACGGGACTTCTCGAGCAGTACTTC. Its translation: CASSLTGLLEQYF. This chain uses TRBV7-2 with TRBJ2-7, with D tentatively TRBD2 (6 bases). V gave up 2 bases and J gave up 6 bases, with 11 bases separating them. Germline-derived CDR1 and CDR2 are SGHTA and FQGNSA. The CDR3 consists of 13 residues.

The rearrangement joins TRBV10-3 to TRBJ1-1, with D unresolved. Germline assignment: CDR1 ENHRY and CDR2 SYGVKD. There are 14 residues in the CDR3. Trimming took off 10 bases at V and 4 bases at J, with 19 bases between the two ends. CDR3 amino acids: CATTPQGVATEAFF. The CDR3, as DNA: TGTGCCACCACCCCTCAAGGAGTAGCCACTGAAGCTTTCTTT.

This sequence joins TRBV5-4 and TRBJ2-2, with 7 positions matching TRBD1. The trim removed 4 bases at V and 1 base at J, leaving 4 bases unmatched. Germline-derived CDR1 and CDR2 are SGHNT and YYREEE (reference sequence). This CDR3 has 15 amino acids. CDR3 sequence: CASSRTGKNTGELFF. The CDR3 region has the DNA TGTGCCAGCAGCCGGACAGGAAAGAACACCGGGGAGCTGTTTTTT.

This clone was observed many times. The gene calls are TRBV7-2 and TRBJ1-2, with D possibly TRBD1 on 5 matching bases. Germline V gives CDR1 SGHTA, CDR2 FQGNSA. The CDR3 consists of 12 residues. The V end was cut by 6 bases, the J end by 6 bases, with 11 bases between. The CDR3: CASRLDIHGYTF. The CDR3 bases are TGTGCCAGCAGGTTGGACATCCATGGCTACACCTTC. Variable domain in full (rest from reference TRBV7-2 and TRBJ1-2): GAGVSQSPSNKVTEKGKDVELRCDPISGHTALYWYRQSLGQGLEFLIYFQGNSAPDKSGLPSDRFSAERTGGSVSTLTIQRTQQEDSAVYLCASRLDIHGYTFGSGTRLTVV.

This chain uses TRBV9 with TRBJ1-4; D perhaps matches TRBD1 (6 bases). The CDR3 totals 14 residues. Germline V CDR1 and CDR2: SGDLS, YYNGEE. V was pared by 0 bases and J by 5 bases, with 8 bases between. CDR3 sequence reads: CASSVEGTNEKLFF. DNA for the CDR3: TGTGCCAGCAGCGTAGAAGGGACAAATGAAAAACTGTTTTTT.